This T cell receptor beta chain was found in a study of regulatory T cells in long-lasting Graves disease. This clonotype showed up many times. Through Arm-PCR of CDR3 regions and iRepertoire HTBI primers, TCR beta libraries were built. A single record per CDR3 protein comes from TCRdb applying MiXCR to the multiplex PCR reads. The sample holds over 450,000 distinct CDR3 sequences, around a fifth seen once. The time point denotes: persistent/refractory GD, antithyroid drugs over 5 years with positive TRAb. The TCR library was made from RNA that had been extracted from PBMCs in TRIzol. The receptor was isolated from a female donor with Graves disease. The starting material was peripheral blood mononuclear cells (PBMCs), obtained when the disease was refractory, from a patient treated with antithyroid drugs.

The CDR3 sequence is CATSDYDRDYGYTF. The CDR3 DNA reads as TGTGCCACCAGTGATTACGACAGGGACTATGGCTACACCTTC. The chain joins TRBV24-1 to TRBJ1-2; 7 bases agree with TRBD1. Per the germline V gene, CDR1 is KGHDR and CDR2 is SFDVKD. The CDR3 consists of 14 residues. The V and J ends lost 2 bases and 3 bases, in that order; junction bases with no gene match: 2.